This T cell receptor beta chain originates from a study of blood T cell repertoires in COVID-19 (dated by TCRdb to the early 2020s). Regarding the study in general: Samples from collaborators originated in the United States, Italy and Spain and spanned both the acute and convalescent phases of COVID-19. The material from the prospective study consisted of cDNA or gDNA derived from T cells, B-cell-depleted T cells, or PBMCs. Subjects who had been exposed to COVID-19, were actively infected with it, or had recovered from it provided the deeply sampled blood TCRbeta repertoires that made up the dataset. The repertoires were released in a freely available public database meant as a resource for research on the immune response to SARS-CoV-2. The samples were drawn from the first 160 participants of the ongoing ImmuneRACE study and from over a thousand subjects provided by 6 global collaborators. The sample metadata nearly always contained a de-identified subject ID, COVID-19 status, age in years and sex. Where available, HLA class I and class II types were obtained from metadata supplied by the sample provider rather than from assay-based typing.

Overall study results and their limits: The amount of clinical and demographic metadata varied by source and participant and was provided uncurated.

The collaborating institutions used their own protocols to collect whole blood in K2EDTA tubes. For TCRbeta analysis, collaborators shipped samples in one of three forms: frozen whole blood, isolated PBMCs, or DNA extracted from either of those sample types. The immunoSEQ Assay, a bias-controlled multiplex PCR, was used to amplify TCRbeta CDR3 regions from genomic DNA. The paper's processing steps were these. The number of nucleated cells in each sample was estimated by amplification of reference gene primers within the assay. To quantify the absolute abundance of each unique TCRbeta CDR3 rearrangement, sequence reads were collapsed and filtered. For each sample, productive Simpson clonality was calculated as the square root of Simpson's diversity index over productive rearrangements. Entries here come from immuneACCESS through TCRdb and include only in-frame sequences with V and J called. Some clones fail to appear in such tables; in the studies checked, an unresolved V gene covers under half of the shortfall, and the cause of the remainder is unknown. From that table come the V and J calls and clone size; the DNA was used to work out D and trimming. This sample comprises 55,000 to 90,000 clones, around 92% of them detected only once. Roughly 13% of the sample is held by the ten biggest clonotypes.

Comments on this clone: This clone's antigen is unknown. No much larger clone exists at a distance of one base, and base qualities are not known.

The CDR3, from cysteine to phenylalanine, totals 13 residues. Kept here is only the CDR3 DNA, which spans 39 bases and is read in frame from base 1. Trimming takes 4 bases from V and 5 bases from J, and the germline ends sit 10 bases apart. The CDR1 and CDR2 encoded by the germline V gene are KGHDR and SFDVKD. Sequencing was performed on peripheral blood. The sequence was obtained from a human donor with active COVID-19. The donor label of this sample is uncertain. This receptor chain uses TRBV24-1 and TRBJ1-2; a confident D gene designation cannot be given. The DNA reads TGTGCCACCAGTGAACCCCGCGGTTATGGCTACACCTTC. This is translated as CATSEPRGYGYTF.